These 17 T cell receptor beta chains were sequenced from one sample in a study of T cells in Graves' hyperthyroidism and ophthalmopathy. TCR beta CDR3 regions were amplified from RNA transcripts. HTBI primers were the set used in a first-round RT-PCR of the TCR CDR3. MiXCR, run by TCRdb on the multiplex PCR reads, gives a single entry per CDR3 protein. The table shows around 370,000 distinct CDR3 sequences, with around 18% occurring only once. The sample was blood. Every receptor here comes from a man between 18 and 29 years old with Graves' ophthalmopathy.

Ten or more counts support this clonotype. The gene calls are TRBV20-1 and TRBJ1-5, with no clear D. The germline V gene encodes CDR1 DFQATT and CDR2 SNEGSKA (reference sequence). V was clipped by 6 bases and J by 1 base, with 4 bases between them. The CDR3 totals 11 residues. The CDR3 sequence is CSAGSNQPQHF. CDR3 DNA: TGCAGTGCAGGGAGCAATCAGCCCCAGCATTTT.

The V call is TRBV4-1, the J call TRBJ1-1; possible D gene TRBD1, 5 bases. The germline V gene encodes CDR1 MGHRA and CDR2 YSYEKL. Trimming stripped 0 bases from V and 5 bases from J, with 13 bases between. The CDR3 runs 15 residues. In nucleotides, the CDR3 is TGCGCCAGCAGCCAAGATAGTGTGCGGGGGACTGAAGCTTTCTTT. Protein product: CASSQDSVRGTEAFF.

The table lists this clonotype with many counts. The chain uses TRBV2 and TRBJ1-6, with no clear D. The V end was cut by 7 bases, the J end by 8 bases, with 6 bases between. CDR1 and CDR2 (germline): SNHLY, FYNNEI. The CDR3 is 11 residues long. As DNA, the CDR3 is TGTGCCAGCATCGGCTATTCACCCCTCCACTTT. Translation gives CASIGYSPLHF.

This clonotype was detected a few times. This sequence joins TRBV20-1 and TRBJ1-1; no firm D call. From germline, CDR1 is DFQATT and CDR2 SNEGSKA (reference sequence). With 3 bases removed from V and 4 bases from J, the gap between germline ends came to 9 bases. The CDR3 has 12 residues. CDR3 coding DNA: TGCAGTGCTAGGTATGGTTCCACTGAAGCTTTCTTT. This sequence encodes CSARYGSTEAFF.

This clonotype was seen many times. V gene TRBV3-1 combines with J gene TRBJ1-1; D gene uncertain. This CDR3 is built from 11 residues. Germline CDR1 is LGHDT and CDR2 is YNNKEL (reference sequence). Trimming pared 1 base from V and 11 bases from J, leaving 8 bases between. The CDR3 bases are TGTGCCAGCAGCCAAGTTGACCAGGCTTTCTTT. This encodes CASSQVDQAFF.

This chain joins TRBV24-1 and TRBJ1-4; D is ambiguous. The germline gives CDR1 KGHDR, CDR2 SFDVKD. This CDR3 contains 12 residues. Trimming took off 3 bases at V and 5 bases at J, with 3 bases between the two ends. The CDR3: CATSDENEKLFF. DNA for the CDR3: TGTGCCACCAGTGATGAGAATGAAAAACTGTTTTTT.

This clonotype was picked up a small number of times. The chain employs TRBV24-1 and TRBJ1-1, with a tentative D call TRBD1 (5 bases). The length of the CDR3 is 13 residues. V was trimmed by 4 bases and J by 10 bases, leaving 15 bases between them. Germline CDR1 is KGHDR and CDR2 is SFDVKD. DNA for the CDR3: TGTGCCACCAGTGAGTGGGGGACGTCCGGAGCTTTCTTT. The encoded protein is CATSEWGTSGAFF.

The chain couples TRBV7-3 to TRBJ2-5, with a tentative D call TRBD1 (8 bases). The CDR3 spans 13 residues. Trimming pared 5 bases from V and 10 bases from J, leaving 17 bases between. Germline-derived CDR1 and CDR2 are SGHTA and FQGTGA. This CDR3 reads CASSPGQGGIQYF. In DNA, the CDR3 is TGTGCCAGCAGCCCCGGACAGGGAGGGATCCAGTACTTC.

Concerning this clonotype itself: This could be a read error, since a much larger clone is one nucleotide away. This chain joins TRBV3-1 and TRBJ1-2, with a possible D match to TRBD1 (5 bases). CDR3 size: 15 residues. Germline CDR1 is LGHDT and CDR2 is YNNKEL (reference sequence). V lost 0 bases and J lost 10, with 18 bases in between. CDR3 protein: CASSQDRGSAHDYTF. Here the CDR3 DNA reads TGTGCCAGCAGCCAAGATAGGGGCAGCGCACATGACTACACCTTC.

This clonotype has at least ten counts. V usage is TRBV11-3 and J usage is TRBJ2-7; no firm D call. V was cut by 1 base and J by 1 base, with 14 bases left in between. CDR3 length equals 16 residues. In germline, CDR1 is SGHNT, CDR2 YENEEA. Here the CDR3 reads CASSLVKVWESYEQYF. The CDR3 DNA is TGTGCCAGCAGCTTAGTGAAGGTGTGGGAATCCTACGAGCAGTACTTC.

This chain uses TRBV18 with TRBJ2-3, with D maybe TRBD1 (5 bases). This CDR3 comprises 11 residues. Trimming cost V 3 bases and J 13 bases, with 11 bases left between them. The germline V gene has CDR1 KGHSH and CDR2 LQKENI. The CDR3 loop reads CASSPKGNEYF. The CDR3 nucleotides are TGTGCCAGCTCACCGAAGGGGAATGAGTATTTT.

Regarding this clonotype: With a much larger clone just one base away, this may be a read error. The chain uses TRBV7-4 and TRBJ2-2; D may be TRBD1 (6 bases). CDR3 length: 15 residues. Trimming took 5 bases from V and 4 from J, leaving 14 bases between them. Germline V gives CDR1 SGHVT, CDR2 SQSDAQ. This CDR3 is CASSQDRTGTGELFF. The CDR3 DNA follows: TGTGCCAGCAGCCAAGACAGGACCGGCACCGGGGAGCTGTTTTTT.

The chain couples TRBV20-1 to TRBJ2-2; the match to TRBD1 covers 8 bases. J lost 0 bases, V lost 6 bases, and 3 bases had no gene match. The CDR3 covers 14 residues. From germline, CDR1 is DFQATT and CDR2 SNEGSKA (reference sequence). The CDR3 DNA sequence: TGCAGTGCGCCAGGGGGCCCGAACACCGGGGAGCTGTTTTTT. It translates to CSAPGGPNTGELFF.

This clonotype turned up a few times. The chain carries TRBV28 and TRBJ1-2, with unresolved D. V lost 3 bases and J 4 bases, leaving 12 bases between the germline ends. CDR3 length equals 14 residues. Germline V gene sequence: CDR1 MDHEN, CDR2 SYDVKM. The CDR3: CASSLFNTIYGYTF. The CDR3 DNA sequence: TGTGCCAGCAGTTTGTTTAATACGATCTATGGCTACACCTTC.

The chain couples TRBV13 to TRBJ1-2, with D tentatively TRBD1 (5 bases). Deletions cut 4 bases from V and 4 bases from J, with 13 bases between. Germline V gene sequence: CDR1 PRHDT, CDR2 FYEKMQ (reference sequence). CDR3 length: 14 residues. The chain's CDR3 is CASSSDSDSYGYTF. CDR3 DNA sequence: TGTGCCAGCAGCTCCGACAGCGACAGCTATGGCTACACCTTC.

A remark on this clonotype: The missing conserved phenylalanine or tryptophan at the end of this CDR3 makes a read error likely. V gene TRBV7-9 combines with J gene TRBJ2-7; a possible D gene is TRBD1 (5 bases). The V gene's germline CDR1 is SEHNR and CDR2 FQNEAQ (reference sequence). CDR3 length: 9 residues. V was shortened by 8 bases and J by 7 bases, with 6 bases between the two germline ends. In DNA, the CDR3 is TGTGCCAGCGGACAAGAGCAGTACCTC. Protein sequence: CASGQEQYL.

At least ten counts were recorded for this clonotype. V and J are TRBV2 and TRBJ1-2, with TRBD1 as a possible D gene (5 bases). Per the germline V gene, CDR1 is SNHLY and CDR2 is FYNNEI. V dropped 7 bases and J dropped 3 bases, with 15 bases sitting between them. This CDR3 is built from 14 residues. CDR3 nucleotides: TGTGCCAGCACCCCCGGACACCAATACTATGGCTACACCTTC. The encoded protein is CASTPGHQYYGYTF.